The T cell receptor beta chain described here comes from a study of T cell responses to AZD1222 COVID-19 vaccine. Comments on this clone: Its target is unknown.

Data came from immunoSEQ multiplex PCR; TCRdb stores just in-frame clones and leaves some out. The profile shows 150,000 to 200,000 clones, 80% to 95% of them singletons. Findings of the study overall: Without day 14 samples, only post-peak T cell repertoires were studied.

The length of the CDR3 is 13 residues. Trimming took 5 bases from V and 4 from J, leaving 9 bases between them. Per the germline V gene, CDR1 is SGHTA and CDR2 is FQGNSA. The clonotype was recovered from an adult in good health. The sample here was peripheral blood, taken on day 0 of AZD1222 vaccination. V usage is TRBV7-2 and J usage is TRBJ1-3; weak D call: TRBD1 (5 bases). CDR3 DNA: TGTGCCAGCAGCGCACAGGCCGGAAACACCATATATTTT. Its protein is CASSAQAGNTIYF.